The 13 T cell receptor beta chains reported below all come from one sample, sequenced in a study of blood T cell repertoires in COVID-19. Clones were sequenced by immunoSEQ multiplex PCR, and TCRdb holds only the in-frame ones, with some missing. The sample has tens of thousands of clones, 80% to 85% seen once. Sample: peripheral blood. Receptors were obtained from a man aged 50 to 59 with acute or convalescent COVID-19.

The rearrangement links TRBV7-3 to TRBJ1-1; weak D call: TRBD1 (5 bases). Germline CDR1 is SGHTA and CDR2 is FQGTGA. V was trimmed by 5 bases and J by 5 bases, leaving 15 bases between them. The CDR3 loop spans 14 amino acids. The CDR3 DNA reads TGTGCCAGCAGCCACGGCCAGGGTGGAACTGAAGCTTTCTTT. Protein: CASSHGQGGTEAFF.

The CDR3: CASSLGGDEQFF. CDR3 bases: TGTGCCAGCAGTCTTGGGGGGGATGAGCAGTTCTTC. V is TRBV6-2 or TRBV6-3 and J is TRBJ2-1, with 7 bases lining up with TRBD2. This CDR3 contains 12 residues. Germline V gene sequence: CDR1 MNHEY, CDR2 SVGEGT. Trimming at V came to 5 bases and at J to 8 bases, leaving 3 bases not matched to a gene.

The chain carries TRBV18 and TRBJ2-7; 10 bases agree with TRBD1. Germline V lookup: CDR1 KGHSH, CDR2 LQKENI. This CDR3 is 15 amino acids long. The V and J ends lost 0 bases and 3 bases, in that order; junction bases with no gene match: 2. DNA of the CDR3: TGTGCCAGCTCACCACCGGGACAGGGGAACTACGAGCAGTACTTC. Residues: CASSPPGQGNYEQYF.

V gene TRBV14 combines with J gene TRBJ2-1, with TRBD2 matching 7 bases. The CDR3 loop spans 17 amino acids. Trimming cost V 3 bases and J 1 base; bases outside gene matches: 9. Germline V CDR1 and CDR2: SGHDN, FVKESK. The CDR3 DNA reads TGTGCCAGCAGCCACCCGAGGCGAGCGGGATCCTACAATGAGCAGTTCTTC. Residues: CASSHPRRAGSYNEQFF.

The rearrangement joins TRBV6-2 or TRBV6-3 to TRBJ2-3; D unresolved. The V end was cut by 4 bases, the J end by 6 bases, with 8 bases between. CDR3 length equals 12 residues. Germline assignment: CDR1 MNHEY and CDR2 SVGEGT. The CDR3 spells CASSSWQDTQYF. DNA of the CDR3: TGTGCCAGCAGTTCGTGGCAGGATACGCAGTATTTT.

This chain joins TRBV19 and TRBJ1-5; no reliable D call. Trimming pared 5 bases from V and 1 base from J, leaving 12 bases between. CDR3 length: 15 residues. The germline gives CDR1 LNHDA, CDR2 SQIVND (reference sequence). The DNA of the CDR3 is TGTGCCAGTAGTGCGGTTGACGGGAGCAATCAGCCCCAGCATTTT. This translates into CASSAVDGSNQPQHF.

The chain couples TRBV12-3 or TRBV12-4 to TRBJ1-6; weak D call: TRBD1 (5 bases). V dropped 7 bases and J dropped 8 bases, with 9 bases sitting between them. This CDR3 has 12 residues. The CDR3 loop is CASNIGDSPLHF. As DNA, the CDR3 is TGTGCCAGCAACATAGGGGATTCACCCCTCCACTTT.

This rearrangement joins TRBV7-3 to TRBJ1-1, with D perhaps TRBD1 (6 bases). V lost 6 bases, J lost 0 bases, and 11 bases lay in between. CDR1 and CDR2 (germline): SGHTA, FQGTGA. The CDR3 is 14 amino acids. The CDR3 is CASRPPGVNTEAFF. CDR3 sequence (DNA): TGTGCCAGCAGACCGCCAGGGGTGAACACTGAAGCTTTCTTT.

V gene TRBV12-3 or TRBV12-4 combines with J gene TRBJ2-7; 8 bases agree with TRBD1. J lost 3 bases, V lost 6 bases, and 1 base had no gene match. The CDR3 has 12 residues. The CDR3: CASRTGDYEQYF. CDR3 nucleotides: TGTGCCAGCAGGACAGGGGACTACGAGCAGTACTTC.

The rearrangement joins TRBV7-3 to TRBJ1-1; D not resolved. The CDR3 loop spans 12 amino acids. V was clipped by 5 bases and J by 10 bases, with 14 bases between them. Germline V gives CDR1 SGHTA, CDR2 FQGTGA. The CDR3 protein is CASSPPTGPAFF. CDR3 nucleotide sequence: TGTGCCAGCAGCCCACCGACGGGTCCAGCTTTCTTT. Complete variable domain (other parts from reference TRBV7-3 and TRBJ1-1): GAGVSQTPSNKVTEKGKYVELRCDPISGHTALYWYRQSLGQGPEFLIYFQGTGAADDSGLPNDRFFAVRPEGSVSTLKIQRTERGDSAVYLCASSPPTGPAFFGQGTRLTVV.

This clone appeared a few times. The rearrangement joins TRBV18 to TRBJ2-5, with 8 nucleotides matching TRBD1. The germline V gene encodes CDR1 KGHSH and CDR2 LQKENI. This CDR3 contains 14 residues. Germline trimming cut 6 bases from V and 5 bases from J; bases unmatched to any gene: 8. The CDR3 nucleotides read TGTGCCAGCTCCCAGGGACAGGTTGGTGAGACCCAGTACTTC. This sequence encodes CASSQGQVGETQYF. Full variable domain (outside the CDR3, taken from reference TRBV18 and TRBJ2-5): NAGVMQNPRHLVRRRGQEARLRCSPMKGHSHVYWYRQLPEEGLKFMVYLQKENIIDESGMPKERFSAEFPKEGPSILRIQQVVRGDSAAYFCASSQGQVGETQYFGPGTRLLVL.

The chain links TRBV5-6 to TRBJ2-5; D is unresolved. Trimming took off 5 bases at V and 2 bases at J, with 10 bases between the two ends. CDR3 size: 13 residues. CDR1 and CDR2 (germline): SGHDT, YYEEEE. In DNA form, the CDR3 reads TGTGCCAGCAGTCTGGGCCGTCAAGAGACCCAGTACTTC. It is translated as CASSLGRQETQYF.

The J gene is TRBJ1-1, the V gene TRBV28; 8 bases align to TRBD1. CDR3 size: 15 residues. Germline trimming cut 8 bases from V and 0 bases from J; bases unmatched to any gene: 8. Germline CDR1 reads MDHEN; CDR2 reads SYDVKM. DNA for the CDR3: TGTGCCAGCTTTCGGACAGGGATAATGAACACTGAAGCTTTCTTT. Amino acids: CASFRTGIMNTEAFF.